Listed below are T cell receptor beta chains from one sample, sequenced in a study of blood T cell repertoires in COVID-19. Repertoires were generated with immunoSEQ multiplex PCR, while TCRdb's copy carries only in-frame clones and drops some. In the table there are 60,000 to 70,000 clones, around four fifths of which are singletons. The sequenced material came from peripheral blood. The receptors were gathered from a human donor in a cohort sampled during active COVID-19. The CDR3 runs from the conserved cysteine through the conserved F or W. A D gene is named only where the DNA matches it firmly. Clone sizes are given selectively: once, few, many, or a class where the clone is expanded.

>TRBJ2-7|NA|TRBV29-1|NA
CSGAFADGEQYF
TGCAGCGGGGCTTTTGCCGACGGCGAGCAGTACTTC
>TRBJ2-7|TRBD1|TRBV25-1|NA
CASSTGQGSYEQYF
TGTGCCAGCAGTACGGGACAGGGATCCTACGAGCAGTACTTC
>TRBJ1-2|TRBD1|TRBV5-4|NA
CASSSGQGIHGYTF
TGTGCCAGCAGCTCGGGACAGGGGATCCATGGCTACACCTTC
>TRBJ1-2|NA|TRBV11-3|NA
CASSLDRTYGYTF
TGTGCCAGCAGCCTTGACAGGACCTATGGCTACACCTTC
>TRBJ2-1|NA|TRBV5-6|NA
CASTDGGRNEQFF
TGTGCCAGCACTGACGGGGGGCGTAATGAGCAGTTCTTC
>TRBJ1-2|NA|TRBV27|NA
CASSRIGPYGYTF
TGTGCCAGCAGCCGGATTGGGCCCTATGGCTACACCTTC
>TRBJ2-5|TRBD2|TRBV4-1|NA
CASSQVAGGPSQETQYF
TGCGCCAGCAGCCAAGTAGCGGGGGGACCCTCCCAAGAGACCCAGTACTTC
>TRBJ2-3|NA|TRBV4-1|few
CASSGGGQGTDTQYF
TGCGCCAGCAGTGGGGGGGGGCAGGGCACAGATACGCAGTATTTT
>TRBJ1-1|TRBD1|TRBV6-5|NA
CASTQQGVNTEAFF
TGTGCCAGCACACAACAGGGGGTTAACACTGAAGCTTTCTTT
>TRBJ1-1|NA|TRBV27|NA
CASSPRGRVSLNTEAFF
TGTGCCAGCAGTCCAAGGGGCAGGGTATCTCTGAACACTGAAGCTTTCTTT
>TRBJ2-7|TRBD1|TRBV30|NA
CAWSGQGRQYF
TGTGCCTGGAGCGGACAGGGGCGACAGTACTTC
>TRBJ2-2|TRBD2|TRBV24-1|NA
CATSGKLAGDLTGELFF
TGTGCCACCAGTGGTAAACTAGCGGGGGACCTAACCGGGGAGCTGTTTTTT
>TRBJ2-3|TRBD1|TRBV2|NA
CASSEVGTGGTDTQYF
TGTGCCAGCAGTGAAGTAGGGACAGGGGGCACAGATACGCAGTATTTT
>TRBJ1-2|NA|TRBV7-2|NA
CASSSLAGLRNYGYTF
TGTGCCAGCAGCTCCCTTGCGGGACTGCGTAACTATGGCTACACCTTC
>TRBJ1-2|TRBD1|TRBV5-8|NA
CASSKNQGAFGYTF
TGTGCCAGCAGCAAAAACCAGGGGGCGTTTGGCTACACCTTC
>TRBJ1-5|NA|TRBV24-1|NA
CATQGGGINQPQHF
TGTGCCACCCAAGGGGGAGGGATCAATCAGCCCCAGCATTTT
>TRBJ1-2|NA|TRBV10-3|NA
CAISEFAGKIIYTF
TGTGCCATCAGTGAGTTCGCCGGTAAAATAATCTACACCTTC
>TRBJ1-1|NA|TRBV9|NA
CASSLRTEPNTEAFF
TGTGCCAGCAGCCTAAGGACAGAGCCGAACACTGAAGCTTTCTTT
>TRBJ1-2|TRBD1|TRBV10-3|few
CAISGPRGTGVPSGYGYTF
TGTGCCATCAGTGGACCCCGAGGGACAGGGGTCCCCTCAGGGTATGGCTACACCTTC
>TRBJ2-5|NA|TRBV15|NA
CATSSWDIQKRAQYF
TGTGCCACCAGCTCCTGGGACATCCAAAAGAGGGCCCAGTACTTC
>TRBJ1-5|NA|TRBV7-9|NA
CASSLDRLFGEQSQPQHF
TGTGCCAGCAGCTTAGACCGGTTGTTCGGGGAACAGTCGCAGCCCCAGCATTTT
>TRBJ2-3|TRBD2|TRBV3-1/TRBV3-2|NA
CASSHRAGNTDTQYF
TGTGCCAGCAGCCACAGAGCGGGGAACACAGATACGCAGTATTTT
>TRBJ2-7|TRBD2|TRBV28|NA
CASSPPTSGGHYSSYEQYF
TGTGCCAGCAGTCCCCCGACTAGCGGGGGCCACTATAGCTCCTACGAGCAGTACTTC